Presented here are 30 T cell receptor beta chains from one specimen sequenced in a study of memory CD4+ T cells and cytomegalovirus serostatus. This table comes from immunoSEQ multiplex PCR, and its TCRdb copy is limited to in-frame clones, with some not included. The sample lists tens of thousands of clones, about 75% occurring once. The sort gate was single viable CD3+CD4+CD8-CD45RO+ cells for memory CD4+ T cells. The sequenced material came from memory CD4+ T cells from blood. These receptors were taken from an adult in good health and CMV-seronegative. Some clones in this sample may be carry-over from other donors' samples.

This chain uses TRBV2 with TRBJ1-4; no reliable D call. The CDR3 covers 12 residues. Germline values: CDR1 SNHLY, CDR2 FYNNEI. The ends were cut back, 7 bases at V and 8 bases at J, with 11 bases in the middle. The CDR3 region has the DNA TGTGCCAGCACCAAAGTAGGAGAAAAACTGTTTTTT. Encoded protein: CASTKVGEKLFF.

The chain links TRBV10-2 to TRBJ2-2; the match to TRBD1 covers 9 bases. Germline loops: CDR1 WSHSY, CDR2 SAAADI. The CDR3 covers 17 residues. The J segment lost 5 bases and the V segment lost 3 bases, leaving 10 bases of the junction unmatched. The CDR3 nucleotides read TGCGCCAGCAGTGACCCCCGGGACAGGGTTCATACCGGGGAGCTGTTTTTT. Its protein product is CASSDPRDRVHTGELFF.

This clone was picked up a small number of times. This chain joins TRBV30 and TRBJ1-5; 8 bases are a match to TRBD1. The length of the CDR3 is 13 residues. Germline CDR1 is GTSNPN and CDR2 is SVGIG (reference sequence). The trim removed 8 bases at V and 9 bases at J, leaving 12 bases unmatched. CDR3 DNA: TGTGCCCTCGGGACAGGAGCCGGTAGGCCCCAGCATTTT. Translation: CALGTGAGRPQHF.

The J gene is TRBJ2-5, the V gene TRBV15; 7 bases are a match to TRBD2. The CDR3 sequence is 15 residues long. With V trimmed by 3 bases and J by 4 bases, 8 bases remained unmatched. CDR1 LNHNV and CDR2 YYDKDF come from the germline V gene (reference sequence). CDR3: CATSSERLAGETQYF. The CDR3 nucleotides are TGTGCCACCAGCAGTGAAAGACTAGCTGGAGAGACCCAGTACTTC.

This chain connects TRBV4-3 to TRBJ2-2; D unclear. The germline V gene has CDR1 LGHNA and CDR2 YSLEER. CDR3 length: 14 residues. Trimming took off 2 bases at V and 8 bases at J, with 12 bases between the two ends. DNA of the CDR3: TGCGCCAGCAGCCAATTAGCCCCGATGGGGGAGCTGTTTTTT. It specifies CASSQLAPMGELFF.

The chain employs TRBV7-2 and TRBJ2-1; D remains unclear. The CDR3 extends over 14 amino acids. Deletions cut 2 bases from V and 0 bases from J, with 5 bases between. The germline V gene has CDR1 SGHTA and CDR2 FQGNSA. The CDR3 protein is CASSLPYSYNEQFF. CDR3 DNA sequence: TGTGCCAGCAGCTTACCTTACTCCTACAATGAGCAGTTCTTC.

V is TRBV6-5 and J is TRBJ1-6, with D possibly matching TRBD1 (5 bases). The CDR3 totals 14 residues. The ends were cut back, 2 bases at V and 9 bases at J, with 11 bases in the middle. Germline lookup yields CDR1 MNHEY and CDR2 SVGAGI. The CDR3 loop is CASSYLQGASPLHF. The DNA of the CDR3 is TGTGCCAGCAGTTACCTGCAGGGAGCTTCACCCCTCCACTTT.

This chain connects TRBV6-5 to TRBJ2-2; D may correspond to TRBD1 or TRBD2 (5 bases each). This CDR3 spans 15 amino acids. The V end was cut by 0 bases, the J end by 13 bases, with 18 bases between. From germline, CDR1 is MNHEY and CDR2 SVGAGI. The CDR3 loop is CASSYSWDAVGVLFF. Here the CDR3 DNA reads TGTGCCAGCAGTTACTCGTGGGACGCAGTAGGTGTGCTGTTTTTT.

The genes are TRBV6-5 and TRBJ1-3; 10 nucleotides match TRBD1. V shed 0 bases and J 13 bases; nucleotides not matched to a gene: 6. The CDR3 runs to 14 residues. Germline V gives CDR1 MNHEY, CDR2 SVGAGI. The CDR3 protein is CASSYSGGQGLIYF. Written as DNA, the CDR3 is TGTGCCAGCAGTTACTCCGGGGGACAGGGGCTAATATATTTT.

The rearrangement joins TRBV5-1 to TRBJ1-2; TRBD1 matches 9 bases. J lost 4 bases, V lost 3 bases, and 7 bases had no gene match. The CDR3 has 15 amino acids. The germline V gene has CDR1 SGHRS and CDR2 YFSETQ. In DNA form, the CDR3 reads TGCGCCAGCAGCTCACGGACAGGGGCGGGCTATGGCTACACCTTC. It yields the protein CASSSRTGAGYGYTF.

This sequence joins TRBV5-1 and TRBJ1-4; no firm D call. Trimming cost V 3 bases and J 7 bases, with 19 bases left between them. This CDR3 region has 16 residues. Germline assignment: CDR1 SGHRS and CDR2 YFSETQ. The CDR3 nucleotides read TGCGCCAGCAGCTCGGGGAACATGAACTCGGGTGAAAAACTGTTTTTT. It codes for CASSSGNMNSGEKLFF.

The V and J genes are TRBV7-2 and TRBJ2-2; 11 positions agree with TRBD2. J gave up 3 bases and V 5 bases, and 2 bases lay outside the gene matches. CDR1 is SGHTA and CDR2 is FQGNSA in the germline V gene. CDR3 length equals 15 residues. CDR3 in DNA: TGTGCCAGCAGCGTTAGCGGGGGGGACACCGGGGAGCTGTTTTTT. It encodes CASSVSGGDTGELFF. The full variable domain, its missing parts supplied by reference TRBV7-2 and TRBJ2-2, is GAGVSQSPSNKVTEKGKDVELRCDPISGHTALYWYRQSLGQGLEFLIYFQGNSAPDKSGLPSDRFSAERTGGSVSTLTIQRTQQEDSAVYLCASSVSGGDTGELFFGEGSRLTVL.

V and J are TRBV4-1 and TRBJ2-1; 7 bases are a match to TRBD1. V lost 9 bases to trimming and J lost 5 bases; unmatched junction nucleotides: 10. The CDR3 sequence is 14 residues long. The germline gives CDR1 MGHRA, CDR2 YSYEKL. CDR3 DNA: TGCGCCAGGGGAACAGGGGCACAGCACAATGAGCAGTTCTTC. This codes for CARGTGAQHNEQFF.

The chain is built from TRBV15 and TRBJ1-1; no firm D call. CDR1 is LNHNV, CDR2 YYDKDF, per germline (reference sequence). This CDR3 spans 13 amino acids. V shed 3 bases and J shed 11 bases, with 16 bases lying between them. CDR3: CATSRHGDKIAFF. DNA of the CDR3: TGTGCCACCAGCAGGCACGGAGACAAGATTGCTTTCTTT.

This chain connects TRBV7-8 to TRBJ2-3; TRBD2 matches 12 bases. The CDR3 sequence is 16 residues long. Germline V gene data show CDR1 as SGHVS and CDR2 as FQNEAQ. J gave up 4 bases and V 2 bases, and 4 bases lay outside the gene matches. CDR3 in DNA: TGTGCCAGCAGCTTACTAGCGGGGGGGCGGTCAGATACGCAGTATTTT. It codes for CASSLLAGGRSDTQYF.

The chain employs TRBV5-6 and TRBJ2-5, with 9 nucleotides matching TRBD2. The CDR3 contains 11 residues. V gave up 5 bases and J gave up 9 bases; unmatched junction bases: 2. Germline CDR1 is SGHDT and CDR2 is YYEEEE. The CDR3 DNA reads TGTGCCAGCAGTGCGGGGGGGGCCCAGTACTTC. Translated: CASSAGGAQYF.

The chain uses TRBV5-3 and TRBJ2-7; 12 nucleotides line up with TRBD1. TRBV5-3 is reported as an ORF; its role is uncertain. The trim removed 5 bases at V and 2 bases at J, leaving 5 bases unmatched. The CDR3 totals 15 residues. In DNA, the CDR3 is TGTGCCAGAAGACAAGGGACAGGGGGCACCTACGAGCAGTACTTC. Encoded protein: CARRQGTGGTYEQYF.

The genes are TRBV19 and TRBJ2-2, with 8 bases aligning to TRBD1. The CDR3 covers 14 residues. CDR1 is LNHDA and CDR2 is SQIVND in the germline V gene (reference sequence). J was trimmed by 1 base and V by 8 bases; bases with no gene match: 3. The CDR3 coding sequence is TGTGCCAGTGGCGGGACAGGGAACACCGGGGAGCTGTTTTTT. Translating gives CASGGTGNTGELFF.

The chain couples TRBV5-1 to TRBJ1-1; D ambiguous. Trimming pared 0 bases from V and 8 bases from J, leaving 14 bases between. The CDR3 covers 14 residues. Germline V gene lookup returns CDR1 SGHRS and CDR2 YFSETQ. The CDR3 region has the DNA TGCGCCAGCAGCTTGGCGGGGAAAAACCGGGAAGCTTTCTTT. It yields the protein CASSLAGKNREAFF.

V usage is TRBV30 and J usage is TRBJ1-2, with a tentative D call TRBD1 (5 bases). Germline V gene lookup returns CDR1 GTSNPN and CDR2 SVGIG (reference sequence). The germline V and J ends were trimmed by 1 base and 4 bases, with 16 bases remaining between them. There are 15 residues in the CDR3. The CDR3 DNA reads TGTGCCTGGAGTGGCCGGGGTTGGGGGATCTATGGCTACACCTTC. As protein: CAWSGRGWGIYGYTF.

The table lists this clone with a few counts. The CDR3 region has the DNA TGTGCCATCAGATACGGGACAGAGAACACTGAAGCTTTCTTT. Protein: CAIRYGTENTEAFF. The J gene is TRBJ1-1, the V gene TRBV10-3; 7 bases match TRBD1. CDR1 is ENHRY and CDR2 is SYGVKD in the germline V gene. After removal of 6 bases from V and 1 base from J, the junction contained 5 bases not matched to a gene. The CDR3 length is 14 residues.

The chain carries TRBV5-5 and TRBJ2-2; D gene unclear. V was shortened by 4 bases and J by 2 bases, with 21 bases between the two germline ends. The CDR3 totals 18 residues. CDR1 and CDR2 from the germline V gene are SGHKS and YYEKEE (reference sequence). This chain's CDR3 is CASSPWIGRQRNTGELFF. CDR3 nucleotide sequence: TGTGCCAGCAGCCCATGGATCGGTCGGCAGAGAAACACCGGGGAGCTGTTTTTT.

This clone was seen only once. The V and J genes are TRBV19 and TRBJ1-4, with TRBD1 matching over 8 bases. Germline V gene lookup returns CDR1 LNHDA and CDR2 SQIVND (reference sequence). CDR3 length equals 14 residues. V lost 5 bases and J lost 5; bases outside the gene matches: 4. The CDR3, as DNA: TGTGCCAGTAGTTTCAGACAGGGGAATGAAAAACTGTTTTTT. Residues: CASSFRQGNEKLFF.

V and J are TRBV13 and TRBJ1-2; 7 bases fit TRBD1. J gave up 5 bases and V 4 bases, and 7 bases lay outside the gene matches. This CDR3 contains 14 residues. Germline loops: CDR1 PRHDT, CDR2 FYEKMQ (reference sequence). The CDR3 DNA sequence: TGTGCCAGCAGCTCGACAGGGTCGTTTTATGGCTACACCTTC. Protein: CASSSTGSFYGYTF.

This rearrangement joins TRBV10-3 to TRBJ2-3; 13 bases are a match to TRBD2. The CDR3 is 18 amino acids. With V trimmed by 6 bases and J by 6 bases, 15 bases remained unmatched. Germline V CDR1 and CDR2: ENHRY, SYGVKD. As DNA, the CDR3 is TGTGCCATCAGCAGGACTAGCGGGGGTCCCCAGGGGGTTGATACGCAGTATTTT. This encodes CAISRTSGGPQGVDTQYF.

This rearrangement joins TRBV28 to TRBJ2-5; D is ambiguous. V was pared by 6 bases and J by 2 bases, with 10 bases between. Germline lookup yields CDR1 MDHEN and CDR2 SYDVKM. This CDR3 has 13 residues. The CDR3 DNA reads as TGTGCCAGCAGATATGGGTCACAAGAGACCCAGTACTTC. It encodes CASRYGSQETQYF.

The gene calls are TRBV6-1 and TRBJ2-4; D possibly matches TRBD1 or TRBD2 (6 bases each). V was shortened by 4 bases and J by 3 bases, with 10 bases between the two germline ends. CDR3 size: 14 residues. Germline lookup yields CDR1 MNHNS and CDR2 SASEGT. CDR3 residues: CASSVGGNKNIQYF. CDR3 nucleotide sequence: TGTGCCAGCAGTGTCGGGGGCAACAAAAACATTCAGTACTTC.

The chain links TRBV15 to TRBJ1-2; TRBD1 is a possible D gene (5 bases). The CDR3 spans 13 residues. The germline gives CDR1 LNHNV, CDR2 YYDKDF (reference sequence). V was shortened by 5 bases and J by 5 bases, with 12 bases between the two germline ends. CDR3 in amino acids: CATSGGTAYGYTF. CDR3 bases: TGTGCCACCAGCGGCGGGACGGCTTATGGCTACACCTTC. Full variable domain (remainder filled in from reference TRBV15 and TRBJ1-2): DAMVIQNPRYQVTQFGKPVTLSCSQTLNHNVMYWYQQKSSQAPKLLFHYYDKDFNNEADTPDNFQSRRPNTSFCFLDIRSPGLGDTAMYLCATSGGTAYGYTFGSGTRLTVV.

The chain combines TRBV5-6 with TRBJ1-2, with 12 bases lining up with TRBD1. Unmatched junction bases numbered 5, after V lost 4 bases and J lost 7 bases. The CDR3 spans 14 residues. Germline CDR1 and CDR2: SGHDT and YYEEEE. DNA of the CDR3: TGTGCCAGCAGCGGGACAGGGGGCATGGGTGGCTACACCTTC. It codes for CASSGTGGMGGYTF. The complete variable domain, with remaining parts taken from reference TRBV5-6 and TRBJ1-2, reads DAGVTQSPTHLIKTRGQQVTLRCSPKSGHDTVSWYQQALGQGPQFIFQYYEEEERQRGNFPDRFSGHQFPNYSSELNVNALLLGDSALYLCASSGTGGMGGYTFGSGTRLTVV.

In its sample, this clone was seen a few times. V is TRBV25-1 and J is TRBJ1-6, with D unresolved. The germline V gene has CDR1 MGHDK and CDR2 SYGVNS. V was cut by 5 bases and J by 8 bases, with 13 bases left in between. CDR3 size: 14 residues. CDR3 coding DNA: TGTGCCAGCAGTTCAGGAGAGGGCGATTCACCCCTCCACTTT. This translates into CASSSGEGDSPLHF.